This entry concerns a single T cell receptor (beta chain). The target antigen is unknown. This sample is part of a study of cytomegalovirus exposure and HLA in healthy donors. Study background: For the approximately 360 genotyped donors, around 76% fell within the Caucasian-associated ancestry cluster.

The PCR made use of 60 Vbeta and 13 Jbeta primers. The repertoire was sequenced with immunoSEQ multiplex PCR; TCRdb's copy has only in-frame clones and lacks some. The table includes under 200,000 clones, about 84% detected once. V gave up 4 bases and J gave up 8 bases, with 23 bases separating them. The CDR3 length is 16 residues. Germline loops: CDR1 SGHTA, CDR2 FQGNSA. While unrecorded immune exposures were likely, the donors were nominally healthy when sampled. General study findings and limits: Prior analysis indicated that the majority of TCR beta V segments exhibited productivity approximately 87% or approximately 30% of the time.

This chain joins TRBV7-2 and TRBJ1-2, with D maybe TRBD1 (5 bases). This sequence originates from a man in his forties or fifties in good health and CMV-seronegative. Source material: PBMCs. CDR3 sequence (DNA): TGTGCCAGCAGCTCCCGCCCCTTCCAGGGTTTAGAGGGCTACACCTTC. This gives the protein CASSSRPFQGLEGYTF.